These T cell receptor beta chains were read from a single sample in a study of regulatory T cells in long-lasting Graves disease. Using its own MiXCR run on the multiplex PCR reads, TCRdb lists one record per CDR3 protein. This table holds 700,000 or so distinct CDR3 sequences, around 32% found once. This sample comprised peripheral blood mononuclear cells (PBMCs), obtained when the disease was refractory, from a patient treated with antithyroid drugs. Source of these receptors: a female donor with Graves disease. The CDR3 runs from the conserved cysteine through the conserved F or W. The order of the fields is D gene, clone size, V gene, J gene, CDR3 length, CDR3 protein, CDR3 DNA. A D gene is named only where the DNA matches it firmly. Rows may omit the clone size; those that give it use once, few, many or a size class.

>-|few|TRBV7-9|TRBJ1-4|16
CASSLGVVATNEKLFF
TGTGCCAGCAGCTTAGGAGTGGTCGCCACCAATGAAAAACTGTTTTTT
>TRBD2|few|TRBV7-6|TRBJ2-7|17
CASSLRDSLAGGYEQYF
TGTGCCAGCAGCTTAAGGGACAGCCTAGCGGGAGGCTACGAGCAGTACTTC
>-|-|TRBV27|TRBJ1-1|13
CATSPSGHREAFF
TGTGCCACCAGTCCCTCCGGGCACCGTGAAGCTTTCTTT
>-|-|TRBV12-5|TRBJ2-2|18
CASGLQAGNLKYTGELFF
TGTGCTAGTGGTTTACAGGCTGGGAACTTAAAATACACCGGGGAGCTGTTTTTT
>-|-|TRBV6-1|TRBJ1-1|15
CASSEFSGRNTEAFF
TGTGCCAGCAGTGAATTTTCTGGACGGAACACTGAAGCTTTCTTT
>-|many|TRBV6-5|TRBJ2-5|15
CASSYSWRHQETQYF
TGTGCCAGCAGTTACTCCTGGCGGCACCAAGAGACCCAGTACTTC
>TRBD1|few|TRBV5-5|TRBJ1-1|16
CASRRTEGQGKPEAFF
TGTGCCAGCAGACGAACTGAGGGACAGGGGAAACCTGAAGCTTTCTTT
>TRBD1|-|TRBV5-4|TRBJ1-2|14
CASSLNRGNYGYTF
TGTGCCAGCAGCTTGAACAGGGGGAACTATGGCTACACCTTC
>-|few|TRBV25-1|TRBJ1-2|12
CASRPQGSGYTF
TGTGCCAGTAGGCCTCAAGGGTCAGGCTACACCTTC
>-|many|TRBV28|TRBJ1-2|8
CASGGYTF
TGTGCCAGCGGTGGCTACACCTTC
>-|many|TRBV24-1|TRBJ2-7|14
CDNPSLGACYEQYF
TGTGACAACCCCTCCCTGGGGGCTTGCTACGAGCAGTACTTC
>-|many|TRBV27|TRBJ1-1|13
CASSPGRYTEAFF
TGTGCCAGCAGTCCCGGACGGTACACTGAAGCTTTCTTT
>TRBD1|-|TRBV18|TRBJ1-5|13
CASSPRQGGPQHF
TGTGCCAGCTCACCCAGACAGGGGGGTCCCCAGCATTTT
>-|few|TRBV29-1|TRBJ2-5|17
CSVEDPSRRQGGETQYF
TGCAGCGTTGAAGATCCTAGTAGGCGTCAGGGCGGGGAGACCCAGTACTTC
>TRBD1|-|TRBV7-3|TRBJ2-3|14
CASSITGGTDTQYF
TGTGCCAGCAGCATCACAGGGGGGACAGATACGCAGTATTTT
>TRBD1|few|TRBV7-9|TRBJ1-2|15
CASSLPDRAPYGYTF
TGTGCCAGCAGCCTCCCGGACAGGGCACCCTATGGCTACACCTTC
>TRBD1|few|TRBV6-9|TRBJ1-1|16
CASSYGQGALNTEAFF
TGTGCCAGCAGTTATGGACAGGGGGCCTTGAACACTGAAGCTTTCTTT
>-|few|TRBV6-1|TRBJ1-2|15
CASNGDRTRRDGYTF
TGTGCCAGCAACGGAGACAGGACCCGTAGGGATGGCTACACCTTC
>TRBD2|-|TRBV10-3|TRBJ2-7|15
CATSEGLAGADEQYF
TGTGCCACCAGTGAGGGGCTAGCGGGAGCCGACGAGCAGTACTTC
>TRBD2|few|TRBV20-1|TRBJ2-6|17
CSARVPSGSSGANVLTF
TGCAGTGCTAGAGTTCCTAGCGGGAGCTCTGGGGCCAACGTCCTGACTTTC
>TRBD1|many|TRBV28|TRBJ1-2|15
CASSLFGQGDYGYTF
TGTGCCAGCAGTTTATTTGGACAGGGCGACTATGGCTACACCTTC
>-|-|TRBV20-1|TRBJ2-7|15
CSARAPEGLVYEQYF
TGCAGTGCTAGAGCGCCCGAGGGGCTCGTCTACGAGCAGTACTTC